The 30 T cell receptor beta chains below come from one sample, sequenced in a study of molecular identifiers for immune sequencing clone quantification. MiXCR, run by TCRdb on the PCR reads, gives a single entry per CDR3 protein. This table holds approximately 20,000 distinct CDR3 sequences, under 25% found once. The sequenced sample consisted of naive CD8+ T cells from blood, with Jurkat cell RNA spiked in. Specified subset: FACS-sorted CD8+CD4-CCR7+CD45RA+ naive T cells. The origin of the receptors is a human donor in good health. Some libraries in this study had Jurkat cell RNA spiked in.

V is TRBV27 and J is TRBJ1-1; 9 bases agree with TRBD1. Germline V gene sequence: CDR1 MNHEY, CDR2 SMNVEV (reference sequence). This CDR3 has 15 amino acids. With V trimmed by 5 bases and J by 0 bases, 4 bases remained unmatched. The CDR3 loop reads CASSPGQGMNTEAFF. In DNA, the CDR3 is TGTGCCAGCAGTCCCGGACAGGGGATGAACACTGAAGCTTTCTTT.

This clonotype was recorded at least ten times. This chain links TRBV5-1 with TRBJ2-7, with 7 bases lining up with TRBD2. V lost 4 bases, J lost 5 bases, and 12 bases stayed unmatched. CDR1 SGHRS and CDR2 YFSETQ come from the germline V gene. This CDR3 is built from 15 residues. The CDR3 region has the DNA TGCGCCAGCAGCCCCTTCGGGGAGGGCGGAAACGAGCAGTACTTC. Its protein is CASSPFGEGGNEQYF.

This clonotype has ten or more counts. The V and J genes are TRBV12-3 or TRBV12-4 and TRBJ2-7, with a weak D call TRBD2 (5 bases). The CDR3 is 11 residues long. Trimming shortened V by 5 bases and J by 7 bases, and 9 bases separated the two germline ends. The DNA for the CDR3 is TGTGCCAGCAGTCAGCGGTATGAGCAGTACTTC. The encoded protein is CASSQRYEQYF.

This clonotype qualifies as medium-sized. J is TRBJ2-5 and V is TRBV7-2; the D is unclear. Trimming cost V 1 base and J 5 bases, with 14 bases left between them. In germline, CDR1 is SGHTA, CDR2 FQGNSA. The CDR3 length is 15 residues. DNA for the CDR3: TGTGCCAGCAGCTTAGAACACGGTCTGTGGGAGACCCAGTACTTC. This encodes CASSLEHGLWETQYF.

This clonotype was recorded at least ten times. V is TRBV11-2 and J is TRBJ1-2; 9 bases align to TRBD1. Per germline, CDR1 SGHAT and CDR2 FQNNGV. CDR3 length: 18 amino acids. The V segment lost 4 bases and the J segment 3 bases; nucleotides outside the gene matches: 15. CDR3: CASSSFPDLRQGDYGYTF. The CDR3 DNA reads TGTGCCAGCAGCTCCTTCCCCGATTTGAGACAGGGGGACTATGGCTACACCTTC.

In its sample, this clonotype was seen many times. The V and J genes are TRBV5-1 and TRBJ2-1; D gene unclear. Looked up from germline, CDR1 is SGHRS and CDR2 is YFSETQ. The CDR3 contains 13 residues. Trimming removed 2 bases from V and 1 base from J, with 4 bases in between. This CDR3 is CASSFRSYNEQFF. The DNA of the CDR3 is TGCGCCAGCAGCTTTAGATCCTACAATGAGCAGTTCTTC.

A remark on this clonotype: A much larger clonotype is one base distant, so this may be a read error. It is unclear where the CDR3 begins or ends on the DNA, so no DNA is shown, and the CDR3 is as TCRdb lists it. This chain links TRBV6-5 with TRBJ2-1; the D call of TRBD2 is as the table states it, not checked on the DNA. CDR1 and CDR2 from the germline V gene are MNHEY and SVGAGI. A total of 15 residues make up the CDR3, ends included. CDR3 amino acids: CASSYVASGSDEQLF.

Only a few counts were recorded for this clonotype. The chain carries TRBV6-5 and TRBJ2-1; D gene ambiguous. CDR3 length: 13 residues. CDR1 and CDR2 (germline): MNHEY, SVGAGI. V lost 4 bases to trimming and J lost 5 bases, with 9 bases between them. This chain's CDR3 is CASSSPLNNEQFF. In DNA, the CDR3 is TGTGCCAGCAGTTCCCCCCTTAACAATGAGCAGTTCTTC.

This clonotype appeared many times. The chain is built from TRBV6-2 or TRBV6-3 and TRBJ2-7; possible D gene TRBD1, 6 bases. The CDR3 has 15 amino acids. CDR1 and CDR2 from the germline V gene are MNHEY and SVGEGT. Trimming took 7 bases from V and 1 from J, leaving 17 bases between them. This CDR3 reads CASTASGTPSYEQYF. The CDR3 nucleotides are TGTGCCAGCACCGCCTCCGGGACACCTTCCTACGAGCAGTACTTC.

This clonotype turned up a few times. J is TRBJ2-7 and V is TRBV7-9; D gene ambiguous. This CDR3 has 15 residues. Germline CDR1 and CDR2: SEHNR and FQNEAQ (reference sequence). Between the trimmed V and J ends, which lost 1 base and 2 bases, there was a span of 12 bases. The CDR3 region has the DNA TGTGCCAGCAGCTTAGAGGCCGGATCTCCCTACGAGCAGTACTTC. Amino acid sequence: CASSLEAGSPYEQYF.

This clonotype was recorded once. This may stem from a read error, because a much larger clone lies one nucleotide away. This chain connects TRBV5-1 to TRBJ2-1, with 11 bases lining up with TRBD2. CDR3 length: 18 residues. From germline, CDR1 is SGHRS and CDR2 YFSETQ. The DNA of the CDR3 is TGCGCCAGCAGCTTACTTTCCTGGGGACTAGCGGATTACAGTGAGCAGTTCTTC. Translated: CASSLLSWGLADYSEQFF.

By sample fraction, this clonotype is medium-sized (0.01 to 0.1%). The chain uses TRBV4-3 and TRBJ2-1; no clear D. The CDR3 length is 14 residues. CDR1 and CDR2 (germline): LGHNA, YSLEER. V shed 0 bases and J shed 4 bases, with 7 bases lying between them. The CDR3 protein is CASSQDTGYNEQFF. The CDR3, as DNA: TGCGCCAGCAGCCAAGATACGGGTTACAATGAGCAGTTCTTC.

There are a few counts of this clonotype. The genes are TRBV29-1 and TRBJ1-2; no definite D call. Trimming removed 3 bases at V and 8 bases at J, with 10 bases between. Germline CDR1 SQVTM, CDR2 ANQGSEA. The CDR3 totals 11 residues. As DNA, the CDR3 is TGCAGCGTTGACTCCCGCCGGGGCTACACCTTC. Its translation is CSVDSRRGYTF.

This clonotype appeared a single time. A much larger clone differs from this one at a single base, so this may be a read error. The CDR3 bases are TGTGCCAGCAACGGACGGGGGGTCACCGGGGAGCTGTTTTTT. Amino acid sequence: CASNGRGVTGELFF. The chain has TRBV2 and TRBJ2-2; 7 bases are a match to TRBD2. The CDR3 totals 14 residues. Unmatched junction bases numbered 6, after V lost 7 bases and J lost 4 bases. Germline CDR1 is SNHLY and CDR2 is FYNNEI.

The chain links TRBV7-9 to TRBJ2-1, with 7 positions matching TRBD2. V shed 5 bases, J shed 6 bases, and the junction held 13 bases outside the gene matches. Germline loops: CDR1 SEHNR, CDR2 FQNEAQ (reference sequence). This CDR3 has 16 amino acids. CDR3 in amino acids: CASSPFVAGEVNEQFF. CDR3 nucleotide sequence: TGTGCCAGCAGCCCCTTTGTCGCGGGAGAGGTCAATGAGCAGTTCTTC.

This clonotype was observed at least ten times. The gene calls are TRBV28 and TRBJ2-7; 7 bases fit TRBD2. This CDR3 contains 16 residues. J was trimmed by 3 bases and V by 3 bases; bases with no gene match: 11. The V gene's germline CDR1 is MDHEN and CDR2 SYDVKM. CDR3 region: CASSFIVAGVDYEQYF. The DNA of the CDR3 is TGTGCCAGCAGTTTTATTGTGGCGGGAGTTGACTACGAGCAGTACTTC.

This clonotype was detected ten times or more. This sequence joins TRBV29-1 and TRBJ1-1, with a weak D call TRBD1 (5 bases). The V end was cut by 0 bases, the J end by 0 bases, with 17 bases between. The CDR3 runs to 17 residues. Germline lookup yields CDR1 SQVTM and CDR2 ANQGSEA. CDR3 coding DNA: TGCAGCGTTGAAGATACGTTGGGGCTACGGGTGAACACTGAAGCTTTCTTT. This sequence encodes CSVEDTLGLRVNTEAFF.

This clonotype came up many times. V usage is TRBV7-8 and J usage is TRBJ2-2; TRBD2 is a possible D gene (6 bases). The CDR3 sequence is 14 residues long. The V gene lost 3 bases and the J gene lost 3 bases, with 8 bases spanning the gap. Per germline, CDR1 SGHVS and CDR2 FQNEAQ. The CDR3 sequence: CASSLGGYTGELFF. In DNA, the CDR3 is TGTGCCAGCAGCTTGGGGGGATACACCGGGGAGCTGTTTTTT.

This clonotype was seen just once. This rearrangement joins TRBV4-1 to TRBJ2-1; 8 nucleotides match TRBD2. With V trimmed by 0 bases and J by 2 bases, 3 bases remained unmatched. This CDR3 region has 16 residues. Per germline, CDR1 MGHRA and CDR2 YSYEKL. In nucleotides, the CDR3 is TGCGCCAGCAGCCAAGAAACTAGCGGACCCTACAATGAGCAGTTCTTC. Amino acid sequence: CASSQETSGPYNEQFF.

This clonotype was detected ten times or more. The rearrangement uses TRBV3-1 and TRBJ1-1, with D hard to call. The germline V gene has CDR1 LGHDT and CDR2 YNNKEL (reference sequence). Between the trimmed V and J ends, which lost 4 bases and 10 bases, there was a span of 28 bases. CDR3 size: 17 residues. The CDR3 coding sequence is TGTGCCAGCAGCCTAGCCGCGGGTCCGTACCCTCCGGGTGGAGCTTTCTTT. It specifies CASSLAAGPYPPGGAFF.

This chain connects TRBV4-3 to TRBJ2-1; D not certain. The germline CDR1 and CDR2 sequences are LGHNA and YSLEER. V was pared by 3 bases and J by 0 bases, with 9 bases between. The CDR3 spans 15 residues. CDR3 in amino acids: CASSHQASSYNEQFF. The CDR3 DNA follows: TGCGCCAGCAGCCATCAGGCTAGCTCCTACAATGAGCAGTTCTTC.

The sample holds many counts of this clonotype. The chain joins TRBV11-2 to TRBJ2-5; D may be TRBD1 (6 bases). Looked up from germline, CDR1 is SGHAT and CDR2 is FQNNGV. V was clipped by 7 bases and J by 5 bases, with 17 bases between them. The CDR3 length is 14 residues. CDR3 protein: CASKLAGVGETQYF. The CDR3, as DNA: TGTGCCAGCAAGCTTGCAGGGGTCGGGGAGACCCAGTACTTC.

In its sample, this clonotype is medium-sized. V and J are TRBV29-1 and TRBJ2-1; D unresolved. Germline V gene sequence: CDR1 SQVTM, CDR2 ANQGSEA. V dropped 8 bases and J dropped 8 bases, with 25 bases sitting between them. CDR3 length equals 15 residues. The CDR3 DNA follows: TGCAGCCTCGCCCGCCTAGGTCCCGTCTGGGATGAGCAGTTCTTC. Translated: CSLARLGPVWDEQFF.

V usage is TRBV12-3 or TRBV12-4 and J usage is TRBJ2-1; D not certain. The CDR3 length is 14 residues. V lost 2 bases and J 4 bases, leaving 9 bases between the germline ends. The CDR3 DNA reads TGTGCCAGCAGTTTATCTCCAGCGTACAATGAGCAGTTCTTC. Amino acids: CASSLSPAYNEQFF.

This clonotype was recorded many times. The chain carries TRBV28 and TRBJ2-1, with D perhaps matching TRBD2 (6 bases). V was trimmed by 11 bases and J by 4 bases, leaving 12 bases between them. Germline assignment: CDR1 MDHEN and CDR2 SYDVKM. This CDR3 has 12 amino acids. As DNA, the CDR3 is TGTGCCCACGGGAGAAGGTACAATGAGCAGTTCTTC. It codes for CAHGRRYNEQFF.

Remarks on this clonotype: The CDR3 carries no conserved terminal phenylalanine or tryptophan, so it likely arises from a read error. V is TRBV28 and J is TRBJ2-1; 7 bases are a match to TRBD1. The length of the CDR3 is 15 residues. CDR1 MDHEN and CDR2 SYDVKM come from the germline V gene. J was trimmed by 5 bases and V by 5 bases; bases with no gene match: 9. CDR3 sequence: CASSKTDRQNNEQFL. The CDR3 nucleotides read TGTGCCAGCAGTAAAACGGACAGGCAAAACAATGAGCAGTTCCTC.

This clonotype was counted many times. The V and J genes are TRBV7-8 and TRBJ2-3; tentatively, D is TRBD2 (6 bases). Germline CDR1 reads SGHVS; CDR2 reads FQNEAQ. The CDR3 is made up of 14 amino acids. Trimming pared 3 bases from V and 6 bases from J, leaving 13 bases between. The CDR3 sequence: CASSFWRAADTQYF. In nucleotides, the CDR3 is TGTGCCAGCAGCTTTTGGAGGGCTGCTGATACGCAGTATTTT.

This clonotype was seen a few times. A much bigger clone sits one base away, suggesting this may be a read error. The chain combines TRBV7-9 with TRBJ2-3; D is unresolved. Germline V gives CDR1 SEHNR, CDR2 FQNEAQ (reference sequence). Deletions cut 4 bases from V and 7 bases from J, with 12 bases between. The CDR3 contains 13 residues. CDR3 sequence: CASSWEGPNTQYF. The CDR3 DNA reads TGTGCCAGCAGCTGGGAAGGGCCAAATACGCAGTATTTT.

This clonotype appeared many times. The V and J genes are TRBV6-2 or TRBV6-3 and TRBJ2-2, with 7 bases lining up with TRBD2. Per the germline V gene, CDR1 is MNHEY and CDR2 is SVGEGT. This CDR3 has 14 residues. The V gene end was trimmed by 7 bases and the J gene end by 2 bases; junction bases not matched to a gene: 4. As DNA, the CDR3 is TGTGCCAGCACCGCGGGAGCCAACACCGGGGAGCTGTTTTTT. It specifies CASTAGANTGELFF.

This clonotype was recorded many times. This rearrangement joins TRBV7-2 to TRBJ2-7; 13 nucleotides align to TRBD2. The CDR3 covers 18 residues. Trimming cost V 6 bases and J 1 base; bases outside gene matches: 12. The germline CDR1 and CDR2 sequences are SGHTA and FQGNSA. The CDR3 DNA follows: TGTGCCAGCAGACTAGCGGGAGGGCCCTCCCCAAGTTCCTACGAGCAGTACTTC. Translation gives CASRLAGGPSPSSYEQYF.